This record concerns one T cell receptor (beta chain) sequence. Its antigen has not been determined. No qualities accompany the bases; no much larger clone lies one base away. From cysteine to phenylalanine, the CDR3 is 14 amino acids long. Only CDR3 DNA remains: 42 bases, in frame from the first base. V and J are truncated by 0 bases and 5 bases respectively, leaving an intervening sequence of 10 bases. According to the germline V gene (reference sequence), CDR1 reads MNHNY and CDR2 reads SVGAGI. CD8 naive samples consisted of CD45RO-negative cells that were positively selected for CCR7, yielding a CD45RA+CCR7+ population without TemRA cells. The donors were healthy, HIV-negative adults who had no recently reported acute infections or vaccinations. Only Caucasian adults living in Nashville, Tennessee, USA were represented among the donors. Blood was collected by leukapheresis, and PBMCs were isolated by Ficoll-Histopaque density gradient centrifugation and then cryopreserved in liquid nitrogen vapor phase. Analytical flow cytometry was used to check the purity and quantity of each magnetically sorted T cell population. From each sorted fraction, genomic DNA was isolated and quantified by UV absorbance on a Nanodrop 2000c.

The data were taken from a study of shared clonotypes between healthy human individuals (dated by TCRdb to about 2020). Describing the broader study: The cohort comprised two women and a few men aged 18 to 49 years. For each donor, three plates each were used for CD4 naive and CD4 memory, two plates were used for CD8 naive, and one plate was used for CD8 memory. To estimate repertoire size and how much clonotype sharing occurs between individuals, the study deeply sequenced the blood TCR repertoires of several healthy adults. Different laboratories and diverse techniques were used to prepare libraries and sequence TCR repertoires, to increase sequencing depth and limit assay-specific biases. Between about 0.8 and 9.5 billion PBMCs per donor were obtained by leukapheresis.

The paper's findings and limits, for the study overall: Across a handful of donors, approximately 4.6% of naive CD4, roughly 3.3% of naive CD8, about 2% of memory CD4, and under 0.45% of memory CD8 clonotypes were shared. Compared with non-shared clonotypes, clonotypes shared by all four sorted-subset donors had higher generation probabilities. The small number of donors limited the genetic and exposure-history diversity represented. Estimated clonotype richness was generally larger for naive than for memory subsets. Sampling was restricted to blood, and TCR repertoires in tissues likely differ from the TCR repertoires found in blood. Based on pairwise subsampling, the degree of clonotype sharing among donors was expected to be affected by sequencing depth. Incomplete sequencing was indicated by rarefaction of sorted-subset datasets, despite the large sequencing depth.

Using the deep immunoSEQ assay, multiplex PCR amplified TCR CDR3 regions from genomic DNA. Extracted genomic DNA from each cell subset was distributed evenly across all wells of several immunoSEQ 96-well plates, and each plate was treated as a replicate. For sorted subsets, approximately 190 ng genomic DNA, equal to about 30,000 T cell genomes, was loaded into each replicate PCR. The purified libraries were quantified using a Qubit 3.0 fluorometer, sized with a Bioanalyzer 2100, and then quantified again using the KAPA Library Quantification kit. Every immunoSEQ 96-well plate was sequenced on a dedicated single-read 150-cycle Illumina NextSeq 550 flow cell. As for the authors' bioinformatics: Because the immunoSEQ output included only junctional sequences and no quality scores, the filtering could not be the same as the filtering used for full-length reads. Sequences were annotated with PyIR, a Python wrapper for IgBLAST v1.9, and V/J genes and CDR3 were assigned using IMGT germline references. Reads were removed for weak V/J assignments (E-value above 1e-6), missing CDR3, stop codons, out-of-frame junctions, or ambiguous translated residues. V3J clonotypes were defined as sequences sharing the same inferred V gene, J gene, and CDR3 amino acid sequence. Percentage overlap between repertoires was computed as shared unique clonotypes divided by the size of the smaller repertoire. Three approaches were used to assess repertoire richness: RTK rarefaction, the Chao1 estimator, and Recon v2.1 estimates of unobserved clonotypes. For all TCRbeta clonotypes obtained by the gDNA method from several donors, generation probabilities were computed with OLGA. What TCRdb holds here is the immuneACCESS table cut down to in-frame rearrangements. Part of the clones is not present; checked against another copy, under half of the missing clones reflect an unresolved V gene, and the others are unexplained. Clone size and V and J calls were adopted from that table, with D and trimming inferred from the DNA. The sample profile shows about 2.2 million clones; roughly 93% of them were found once. Of the sample, over 1.5% falls within the top ten clones.

The sequenced material came from naive CD8+ T cells from PBMCs. The sample's cell subset or site label, decoded: CD45RA+CCR7+. The receptor chain draws on TRBV6-6 and TRBJ1-2, with the D gene call left open. The origin of this receptor is a man aged 18 to 30 in good health. Some clones in this sample may be carry-over from other donors' samples. The bases read TGTGCCAGCAGTTACTCGGAGGGCCTGTATGGCTACACCTTC. Translation gives CASSYSEGLYGYTF.